The clone carrying this TCR beta chain showed up many times. Its cognate antigen is unknown. The CDR3 is 16 amino acids. Germline V lookup: CDR1 MDHEN, CDR2 SYDVKM. V dropped 6 bases and J dropped 5; count of bases not matched to a gene: 10. TCR cDNA molecules each carried a unique molecular identifier. TCRdb reprocessed the 5' RACE reads via MiXCR and lists one record per CDR3 protein. Seen here are about 120,000 distinct CDR3 sequences, 12% observed once, and the top ten hold approximately 16%. The time point denotes: blood at routine non-recurrence follow-up after resection. Whole RNA came from tumor, nontumor lung or frozen PBMC and was sequenced without being sorted. This record belongs to a study of spatial heterogeneity in lung cancer. Whole-study context: Sequences of the beta chain were consistently detected in greater numbers than alpha-chain sequences. Mean representation of each unique TCR and UMI combination in the raw reads exceeded 8.5 occurrences. General study points: Blood showed ubiquitous tumor TCRs more often at resection than at routine follow-up.

The specimen was PBMCs, collected at follow-up. The TCR sequence derives from a male donor with early-stage non-small cell lung cancer. The chain uses TRBV28 and TRBJ2-1, with 10 bases that match TRBD2. CDR3 nucleotides: TGTGCCAGCAGCCAAAGCGGGGGGGCCAATAACAATGAGCAGTTCTTC. Translation: CASSQSGGANNNEQFF.